The TCR beta chain described here comes from a study of OX40 agonist ivuxolimab in advanced cancers. The repertoire was sequenced with immunoSEQ multiplex PCR; TCRdb's copy has only in-frame clones and lacks some. The table has about 45,000 clones, 65% to 90% seen once. Looked up from germline, CDR1 is SGHRS and CDR2 is YFSETQ. CDR3 length: 15 amino acids. Trimming pared 0 bases from V and 2 bases from J, leaving 12 bases between. The study sampled blood at baseline, cycle 4 day 1, and cycle 7 day 1. Notes on the study in general: Researchers did not establish what antigens the expanded peripheral T cells target. At 0.1 to 3.0 mg/kg, CD4+ and CD8+ blood T cells expanded clonally by week 6.

Comments on this clone: No antigen is known for it.

This chain joins TRBV5-1 and TRBJ2-7, with TRBD2 as a possible D gene (6 bases). The sample was CD4+ or CD8+ T cells sorted from blood, taken in a trial of the OX40 agonist ivuxolimab. This TCR came from an adult with an advanced solid tumor such as melanoma, head and neck, liver or kidney cancer. The CDR3 nucleotides are TGCGCCAGCAGCTTGGTGGGGGGATCTACCTACGAGCAGTACTTC. Amino acids: CASSLVGGSTYEQYF. The variable domain in full, with the rest retrieved from reference TRBV5-1 and TRBJ2-7, is KAGVTQTPRYLIKTRGQQVTLSCSPISGHRSVSWYQQTPGQGLQFLFEYFSETQRNKGNFPGRFSGRQFSNSRSEMNVSTLELGDSALYLCASSLVGGSTYEQYFGPGTRLTVT.